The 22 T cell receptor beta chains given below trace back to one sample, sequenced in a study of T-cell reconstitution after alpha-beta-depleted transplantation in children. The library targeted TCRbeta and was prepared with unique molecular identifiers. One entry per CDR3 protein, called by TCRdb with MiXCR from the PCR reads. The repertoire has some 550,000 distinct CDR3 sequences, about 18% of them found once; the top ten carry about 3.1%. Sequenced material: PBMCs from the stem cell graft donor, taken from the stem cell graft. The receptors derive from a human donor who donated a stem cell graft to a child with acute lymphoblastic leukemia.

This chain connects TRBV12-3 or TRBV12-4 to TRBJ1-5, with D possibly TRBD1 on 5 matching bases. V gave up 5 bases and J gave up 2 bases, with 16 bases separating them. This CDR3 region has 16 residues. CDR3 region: CASSTTWDAGNQPQHF. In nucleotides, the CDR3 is TGTGCCAGCAGTACAACTTGGGACGCGGGCAATCAGCCCCAGCATTTT.

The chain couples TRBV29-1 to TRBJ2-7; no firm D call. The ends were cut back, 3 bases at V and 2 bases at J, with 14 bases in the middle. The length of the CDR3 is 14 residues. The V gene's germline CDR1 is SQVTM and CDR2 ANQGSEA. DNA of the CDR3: TGCAGCGTTGAGGTGGACGGAACCGCCTACGAGCAGTACTTC. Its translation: CSVEVDGTAYEQYF.

CDR3 coding DNA: TGCAGTGCCCACGTACCCGGGGGCCGCAACTATGGCTACACCTTC. Translating gives CSAHVPGGRNYGYTF. The chain recombines TRBV20-1 with TRBJ1-2; TRBD1 is a possible D gene (6 bases). Germline V gives CDR1 DFQATT, CDR2 SNEGSKA (reference sequence). V lost 6 bases and J lost 2, with 19 bases in between. The CDR3 contains 15 residues.

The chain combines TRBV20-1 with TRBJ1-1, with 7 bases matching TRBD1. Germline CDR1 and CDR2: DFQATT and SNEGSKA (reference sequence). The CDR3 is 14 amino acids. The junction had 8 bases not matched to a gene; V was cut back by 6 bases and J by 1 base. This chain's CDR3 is CSARQGVSNTEAFF. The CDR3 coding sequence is TGCAGTGCAAGACAGGGTGTTTCGAACACTGAAGCTTTCTTT.

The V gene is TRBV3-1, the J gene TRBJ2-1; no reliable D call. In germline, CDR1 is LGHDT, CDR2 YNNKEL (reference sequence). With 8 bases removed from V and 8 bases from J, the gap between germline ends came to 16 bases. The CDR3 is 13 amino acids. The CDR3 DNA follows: TGTGCCAGCTCCAAAGATGTGAGGTATGAGCAGTTCTTC. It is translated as CASSKDVRYEQFF.

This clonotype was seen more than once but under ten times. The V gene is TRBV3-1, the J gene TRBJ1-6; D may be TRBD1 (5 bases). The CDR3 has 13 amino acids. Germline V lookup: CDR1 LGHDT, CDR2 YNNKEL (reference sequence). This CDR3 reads CARRAGHLRPLHF. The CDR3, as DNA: TGTGCGAGACGGGCAGGGCATCTGAGGCCCCTCCACTTT.

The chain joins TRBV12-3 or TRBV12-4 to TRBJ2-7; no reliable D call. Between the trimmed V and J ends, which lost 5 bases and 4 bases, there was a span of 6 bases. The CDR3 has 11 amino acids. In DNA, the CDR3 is TGTGCCAGCAGTCGTCAGTACGAGCAGTACTTC. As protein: CASSRQYEQYF.

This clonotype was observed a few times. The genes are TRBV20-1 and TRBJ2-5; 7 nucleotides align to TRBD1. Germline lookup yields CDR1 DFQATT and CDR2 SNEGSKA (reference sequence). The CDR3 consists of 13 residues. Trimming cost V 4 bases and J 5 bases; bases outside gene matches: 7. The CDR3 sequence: CSAILGGRETQYF. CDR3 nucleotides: TGCAGTGCTATTCTAGGGGGCCGGGAGACCCAGTACTTC.

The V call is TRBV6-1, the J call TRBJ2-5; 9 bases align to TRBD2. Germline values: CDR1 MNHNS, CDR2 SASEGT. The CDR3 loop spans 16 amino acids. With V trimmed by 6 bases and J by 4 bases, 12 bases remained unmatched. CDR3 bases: TGTGCCAGCAGGCCGCGGCGGGAGGGCCGGTTAGAGACCCAGTACTTC. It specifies CASRPRREGRLETQYF.

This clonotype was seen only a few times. CDR3 bases: TGCAGCGTTGTGCCCGGGGATCGAACTGAAGCTTTCTTT. Translating gives CSVVPGDRTEAFF. The chain couples TRBV29-1 to TRBJ1-1; D is uncertain. The V gene's germline CDR1 is SQVTM and CDR2 ANQGSEA. The CDR3 consists of 13 residues. V dropped 4 bases and J dropped 5 bases, with 14 bases sitting between them.

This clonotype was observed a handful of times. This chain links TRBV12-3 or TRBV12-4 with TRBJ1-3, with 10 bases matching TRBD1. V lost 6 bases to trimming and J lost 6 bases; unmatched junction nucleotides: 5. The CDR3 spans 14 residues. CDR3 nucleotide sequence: TGTGCCAGCAGATTCGACAGGGGGCAAAACACCATATATTTT. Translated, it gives CASRFDRGQNTIYF.

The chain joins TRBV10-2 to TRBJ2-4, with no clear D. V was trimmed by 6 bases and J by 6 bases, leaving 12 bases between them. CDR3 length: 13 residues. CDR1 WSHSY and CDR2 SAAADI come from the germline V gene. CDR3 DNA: TGCGCCAGCAGAAGTCAGTCCTTAAACATTCAGTACTTC. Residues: CASRSQSLNIQYF.

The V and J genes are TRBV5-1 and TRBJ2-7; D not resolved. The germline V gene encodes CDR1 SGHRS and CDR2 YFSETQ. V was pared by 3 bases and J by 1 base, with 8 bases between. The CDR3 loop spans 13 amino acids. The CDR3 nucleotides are TGCGCCAGCAGCTCCACAGCTTCCTACGAGCAGTACTTC. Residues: CASSSTASYEQYF.

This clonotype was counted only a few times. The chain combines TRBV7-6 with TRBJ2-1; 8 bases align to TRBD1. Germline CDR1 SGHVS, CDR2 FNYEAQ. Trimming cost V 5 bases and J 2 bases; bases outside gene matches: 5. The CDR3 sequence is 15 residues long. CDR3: CASSQTGGPYNEQFF. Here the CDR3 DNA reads TGTGCCAGCAGCCAAACAGGGGGACCCTACAATGAGCAGTTCTTC. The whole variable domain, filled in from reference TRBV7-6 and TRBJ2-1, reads GAGVSQSPRYKVTKRGQDVALRCDPISGHVSLYWYRQALGQGPEFLTYFNYEAQQDKSGLPNDRFSAERPEGSISTLTIQRTEQRDSAMYRCASSQTGGPYNEQFFGPGTRLTVL.

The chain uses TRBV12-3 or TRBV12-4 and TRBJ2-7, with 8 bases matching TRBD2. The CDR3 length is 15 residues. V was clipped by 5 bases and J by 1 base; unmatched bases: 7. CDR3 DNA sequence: TGTGCCAGCAGTCGGGGGGGGCAGGCGTCCTACGAGCAGTACTTC. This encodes CASSRGGQASYEQYF.

CDR3 residues: CASRLAIRNEQFF. In DNA form, the CDR3 reads TGCGCCAGCAGACTAGCTATCCGCAATGAGCAGTTCTTC. V and J are TRBV5-1 and TRBJ2-1; possibly TRBD2 for D (6 bases). V was pared by 5 bases and J by 6 bases, with 12 bases between. The CDR3 has 13 amino acids. CDR1 is SGHRS and CDR2 is YFSETQ in the germline V gene. The whole variable domain, remainder taken from reference TRBV5-1 and TRBJ2-1, is KAGVTQTPRYLIKTRGQQVTLSCSPISGHRSVSWYQQTPGQGLQFLFEYFSETQRNKGNFPGRFSGRQFSNSRSEMNVSTLELGDSALYLCASRLAIRNEQFFGPGTRLTVL.

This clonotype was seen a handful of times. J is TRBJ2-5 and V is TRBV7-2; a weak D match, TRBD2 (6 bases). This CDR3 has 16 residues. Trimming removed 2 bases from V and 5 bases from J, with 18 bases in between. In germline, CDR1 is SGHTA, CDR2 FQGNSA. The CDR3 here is CASSLSPGLKRETQYF. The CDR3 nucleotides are TGTGCCAGCAGCTTAAGTCCGGGACTCAAACGGGAGACCCAGTACTTC.

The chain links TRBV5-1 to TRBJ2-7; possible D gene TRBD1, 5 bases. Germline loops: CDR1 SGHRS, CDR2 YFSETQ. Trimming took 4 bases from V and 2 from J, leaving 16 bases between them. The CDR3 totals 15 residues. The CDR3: CASSLGHSPPYEQYF. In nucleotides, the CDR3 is TGCGCCAGCAGCCTAGGACACTCACCTCCCTACGAGCAGTACTTC.

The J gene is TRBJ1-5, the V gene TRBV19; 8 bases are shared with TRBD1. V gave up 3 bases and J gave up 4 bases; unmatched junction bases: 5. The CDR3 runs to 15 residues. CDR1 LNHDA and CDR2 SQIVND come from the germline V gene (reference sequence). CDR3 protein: CASSMWQGANQPQHF. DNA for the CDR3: TGTGCCAGTAGTATGTGGCAGGGGGCAAATCAGCCCCAGCATTTT.

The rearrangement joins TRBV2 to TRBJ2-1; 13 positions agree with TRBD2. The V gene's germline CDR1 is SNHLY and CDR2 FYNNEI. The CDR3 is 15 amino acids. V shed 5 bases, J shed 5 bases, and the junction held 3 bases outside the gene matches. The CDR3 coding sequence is TGTGCCAGCAGTCGGACTAGCGGGGGTGACAATGAGCAGTTCTTC. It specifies CASSRTSGGDNEQFF.

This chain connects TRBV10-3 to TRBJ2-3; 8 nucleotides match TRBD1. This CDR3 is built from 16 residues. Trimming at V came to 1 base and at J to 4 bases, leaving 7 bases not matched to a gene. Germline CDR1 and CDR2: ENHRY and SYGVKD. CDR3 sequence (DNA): TGTGCCATCAGTGAGTTGAACCAGGGGGCTGCAGATACGCAGTATTTT. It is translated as CAISELNQGAADTQYF.

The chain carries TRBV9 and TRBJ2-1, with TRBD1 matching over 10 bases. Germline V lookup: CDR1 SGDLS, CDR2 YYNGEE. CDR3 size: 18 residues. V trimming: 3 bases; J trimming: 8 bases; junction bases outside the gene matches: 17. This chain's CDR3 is CASSGRLRQGAVLDEQFF. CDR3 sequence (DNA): TGTGCCAGCAGCGGAAGACTTCGACAGGGGGCGGTCCTGGATGAGCAGTTCTTC.